This T cell receptor (beta chain) was retrieved from a study of vaccination and CD4 T cells after COVID-19 (dated by TCRdb to 2021 to 2024). For the wider study: Convalescent patients had a positive SARS-CoV-2 result on nasal swab PCR, and of these patients, fewer than ten had mild disease and one had severe disease. In under twelve COVID-19 convalescent patients and a few infection-naive healthy vaccine recipients, researchers compared the spike-specific CD4+ TCR repertoire from before mRNA vaccination with the repertoire from after. Two doses of either the Pfizer-BioNTech BNT162b2 vaccine (n=8) or the Moderna mRNA-1273 vaccine (n=2) were administered to participants. The convalescent cohort included six males and four females, with two Hispanic individuals, seven Caucasians, two Asians and one multiracial person. Post-COVID blood samples from convalescent patients were collected a median of around 110 days after diagnosis, with a range of about 35 to 161 days. As controls, cultures received a CEFX viral epitope pool (the positive control), an HIV-1 Nef peptide pool (the negative control), or no peptide at all. Culture stimuli were overlapping spike peptide pools from SARS-CoV-2 and from the common cold coronaviruses HCoV-NL63, HCoV-OC43 and HCoV-229E. The time from the second vaccine dose to post-vaccine blood sampling had a median of approximately 72 days and ranged from about 12 to 250 days. What the study reported, not specific to this receptor: The median count of SARS-CoV-2-reactive clonotypes went up from around 20 after infection to 38 after vaccination, although the change was not significant. Among the post-vaccine SARS-CoV-2-reactive clones in convalescent patients, a median around 90% showed up only after vaccination, which suggests vaccine-specific priming. The number of convalescent patients in the study was relatively small, and the study did not examine early timepoints following natural infection. Of the vaccine-specific clones in convalescent patients, 304 of 307, or nearly all, reacted only to SARS-CoV-2 spike and did not cross-react with common cold coronaviruses.

Reading the label with the study, this specimen's treatment or condition is: 10-day PBMC culture with coronavirus spike peptide pools or control peptides (ViraFEST assay). The ViraFEST assay was used in the study, in which antigen-specific T cells were expanded with peptide pools and expanded clonotypes were subsequently identified by TCR sequencing. The convalescent patients' positive SARS-CoV-2 PCR tests fell between March and December 2020, which was before the Alpha, Beta and Delta variants emerged in the United States. More than 1.5 million PBMCs per well were cultured in IMDM with approximately 5% human AB serum and about 9.2 IU/ml IL-2, plus 10 ug/ml peptide pools. Half of the culture medium was replaced with fresh IL-2-containing medium on days 3 and 7. After approximately 11 days of culture, CD4+ T cells were isolated by negative selection with the EasySep CD4+ T cell isolation kit. Ficoll-Paque Plus gradient centrifugation was used to isolate PBMCs from whole blood, and the isolated PBMCs were then either used fresh or cryopreserved at -140C. Culture conditions were generally each tested in triplicate wells.

The library came from PCR. At the Johns Hopkins FTIC core, DNA from the cultured CD4+ T cells underwent TCR sequencing with the Oncomine TCR Beta short-read assay. The QIAamp micro DNA kit was used to extract genomic DNA from the cultured CD4+ T cells. Oncomine TCR Beta libraries from cultured CD4+ T cells were pooled using unique dual indexes and sequenced on an Illumina iSeq 100. Per the source publication's procedure: Non-productive sequences were removed, and CDR3s that did not start with C, did not end with F or W, or were shorter than 7 amino acids were discarded. The MANAFEST web application identified antigen-specific clonotypes by comparing peptide-stimulated wells against reference wells and other culture wells. To be called positive, a clone needed an FDR below 0.05, an odds ratio above 5, and a productive frequency above 0.1% in at least two of three replicate wells. A clonotype counted as cross-reactive if it showed significant expansion both in the SARS-CoV-2 spike wells and in at least one common cold coronavirus spike condition. Similarity between CDR3 sequences was evaluated in R version 3.6.1 using Levenshtein distances (stringdist) and unrooted phylogenetic trees (ape). The raw public reads went through TCRdb reprocessing: fastp at Q25, MiXCR clone calling, in-frame beta chains kept. Identical CDR3 protein sequences are pooled into one entry, listed with their most common genes and DNA. These V and J calls are TCRdb output, not the study's own analysis. The sample profile shows fewer than 8,500 distinct CDR3 sequences; around three fifths of them were found once. Over 20% of the sample is taken by the ten largest.

Regarding this clonotype: It has no known antigen specificity. Qualities for individual bases were not recorded, and no much larger clone is one base off.

The clonotype originates from a human donor who had recovered from COVID-19. Sequenced sample: CD4+ T cells from blood, cultured in vitro.

The CDR3 here reads CASTEQGAYTEAFF. The DNA sequence is as follows: TGCGCCAGCACCGAACAGGGGGCCTACACTGAAGCTTTCTTT. Recombination joined TRBV5-1 with TRBJ1-1; 9 central bases correspond to TRBD1. CDR1 SGHRS and CDR2 YFSETQ are derived from the germline V gene. V is cut back by 6 bases and J by 3 bases, with 6 bases in the junction unmatched. The CDR3 runs 14 amino acids, cysteine and phenylalanine included. Left in the record is the CDR3 DNA by itself, 42 bases read in frame from the first base.